This T cell receptor beta chain was captured by sequencing in a study of blood T cell repertoires in COVID-19. Study overall: Donors in the United States, Italy and Spain gave samples during acute or convalescent COVID-19. In each case, the material was cDNA or gDNA derived from T cells, B-cell-depleted T cells, or PBMCs.

Measured with immunoSEQ multiplex PCR; TCRdb has only the in-frame clones, and not every one. The table shows roughly 360,000 clones, with roughly 87% occurring only once. Donors were grouped by their self-reported clinical history. The V and J ends lost 1 base and 3 bases respectively, with 18 bases between them. The CDR3 loop spans 17 amino acids. CDR1 is LGHNA and CDR2 is YSLEER in the germline V gene. This chain joins TRBV4-3 and TRBJ1-2; possible D gene TRBD1, 5 bases. The sample consisted of PBMCs or T cells enriched from blood (not recorded which). The source of this sequence is a woman aged 45-60 years who had recovered from COVID-19. The CDR3 nucleotides are TGCGCCAGCAGCCAAGGGGGGGAGGGTCTAGATTACTATGGCTACACCTTC. Translation: CASSQGGEGLDYYGYTF.